The entry that follows covers one TCR beta chain sequence. Germline V gives CDR1 SGHDT, CDR2 YYEEEE. With V trimmed by 1 base and J by 4 bases, 4 bases remained unmatched. The CDR3 spans 14 residues. The sample originates from a study of cytotoxic CD8 clonotypes in ibrutinib-treated CLL. Repertoires were generated with immunoSEQ multiplex PCR, while TCRdb's copy carries only in-frame clones and drops some. This table has about 22,000 clones, around 73% appearing once. The receptor was derived from a human donor with chronic lymphocytic leukemia. This chain connects TRBV5-6 to TRBJ1-1; 7 bases are a match to TRBD1. The sequenced sample was PBMCs, obtained before ibrutinib treatment. CDR3 in amino acids: CASSLRGLATEAFF. The CDR3 DNA follows: TGTGCCAGCAGCTTGAGGGGGCTGGCCACTGAAGCTTTCTTT. Looking up the rest from reference TRBV5-6 and TRBJ1-1 gives the full variable domain: DAGVTQSPTHLIKTRGQQVTLRCSPKSGHDTVSWYQQALGQGPQFIFQYYEEEERQRGNFPDRFSGHQFPNYSSELNVNALLLGDSALYLCASSLRGLATEAFFGQGTRLTVV.